The 24 T cell receptor beta chains in this list originate from one sample, sequenced in a study of OX40 agonist ivuxolimab in advanced cancers. The assay was immunoSEQ multiplex PCR, and TCRdb's table has in-frame clones only and misses some. The sample records 20,000 to 25,000 clones, approximately 80% being singletons. The specimen was CD4+ or CD8+ T cells sorted from blood, collected in a trial of the OX40 agonist ivuxolimab. The source is an adult with an advanced solid tumor such as melanoma, head and neck, liver or kidney cancer.

V gene TRBV7-9 combines with J gene TRBJ1-1; a possible D gene is TRBD1 (5 bases). The V and J ends lost 5 bases and 1 base respectively, with 14 bases between them. The CDR3 is 15 residues long. Germline lookup yields CDR1 SEHNR and CDR2 FQNEAQ (reference sequence). The CDR3 region has the DNA TGTGCCAGCAGCCATAACAGGCTTGAGAACACTGAAGCTTTCTTT. This codes for CASSHNRLENTEAFF.

This chain links TRBV21-1 with TRBJ1-3. TRBV21-1 is classified as a pseudogene. The CDR3 length is 19 residues. CDR3: CASSKARGRDRGSGNTIYF. Here the CDR3 DNA reads TGTGCCAGCAGCAAAGCGCGGGGGAGGGATAGGGGCTCTGGAAACACCATATATTTT.

This clone is medium-sized. The chain combines TRBV4-3 with TRBJ1-4; D may be TRBD1 (6 bases). There are 15 residues in the CDR3. The V end was cut by 0 bases, the J end by 5 bases, with 10 bases between. The V gene's germline CDR1 is LGHNA and CDR2 YSLEER. CDR3 nucleotide sequence: TGCGCCAGCAGCCAAGATCTAGGGACAAATGAAAAACTGTTTTTT. It encodes CASSQDLGTNEKLFF.

The rearrangement uses TRBV9 and TRBJ2-7; 7 bases fit TRBD1. CDR1 is SGDLS, CDR2 YYNGEE, per germline. J gave up 1 base and V 1 base, and 2 bases lay outside the gene matches. CDR3 length: 14 residues. CDR3 DNA: TGTGCCAGCAGCGTACAGGGGGAGTCCTACGAGCAGTACTTC. Its translation: CASSVQGESYEQYF.

This chain uses TRBV7-8 with TRBJ2-2; 15 nucleotides align to TRBD2. Germline loops: CDR1 SGHVS, CDR2 FQNEAQ. This CDR3 contains 18 residues. Trimming cost V 5 bases and J 6 bases; bases outside gene matches: 10. The CDR3 sequence is CASSRGLAGGPVAGELFF. CDR3 nucleotide sequence: TGTGCCAGCAGCCGTGGACTAGCGGGGGGGCCAGTGGCCGGGGAGCTGTTTTTT.

The V gene is TRBV9, the J gene TRBJ2-7; perhaps D is TRBD1 or TRBD2 (6 bases each). Trimming removed 4 bases from V and 7 bases from J, with 18 bases in between. CDR3 size: 14 residues. Germline V lookup: CDR1 SGDLS, CDR2 YYNGEE. The CDR3 coding sequence is TGTGCCAGCAGCCCGTACAAGGAGGGGGGAGAGCAGTACTTC. The encoded protein is CASSPYKEGGEQYF.

This chain connects TRBV6-6 to TRBJ1-5; maybe TRBD1 (5 bases). The CDR3 sequence is 13 residues long. With 7 bases removed from V and 3 bases from J, the gap between germline ends came to 10 bases. Germline-derived CDR1 and CDR2 are MNHNY and SVGAGI (reference sequence). The CDR3 DNA is TGTGCCAGCAAAGACAGTCTCAATCAGCCCCAGCATTTT. Amino acids: CASKDSLNQPQHF.

The J gene is TRBJ1-2, the V gene TRBV5-5; D is unclear. The germline V gene has CDR1 SGHKS and CDR2 YYEKEE (reference sequence). V lost 0 bases and J lost 7, with 10 bases in between. The CDR3 contains 13 residues. The CDR3 is CASSLVRVGGYTF. CDR3 nucleotide sequence: TGTGCCAGCAGCTTGGTAAGGGTAGGTGGCTACACCTTC.

The CDR3 is CASSLKRRGDEQYF. In DNA form, the CDR3 reads TGTGCCAGCAGCTTAAAAAGGAGAGGGGATGAGCAGTACTTC. The chain is built from TRBV7-3 and TRBJ2-7; D tentatively fits TRBD1 or TRBD2 (5 bases each). Germline-derived CDR1 and CDR2 are SGHTA and FQGTGA. V lost 1 base, J lost 7 bases, and 14 bases lay in between. The CDR3 is made up of 14 amino acids.

This clone was picked up a small number of times. This sequence joins TRBV5-6 and TRBJ1-2, with D possibly being TRBD1 (5 bases). Trimming removed 0 bases from V and 7 bases from J, with 19 bases in between. Looked up from germline, CDR1 is SGHDT and CDR2 is YYEEEE. CDR3 length equals 16 residues. This chain's CDR3 is CASSLDTDPSRGGYTF. CDR3 nucleotide sequence: TGTGCCAGCAGCTTGGATACCGACCCCTCAAGGGGTGGCTACACCTTC.

The chain has TRBV9 and TRBJ1-5, with TRBD1 identical over 7 bases. Germline CDR1 and CDR2: SGDLS and YYNGEE. V lost 7 bases, J lost 4 bases, and 8 bases stayed unmatched. This CDR3 has 14 residues. DNA of the CDR3: TGTGCCAGCTGTTGGACAGGCAGAAATCAGCCCCAGCATTTT. Protein product: CASCWTGRNQPQHF.

The chain employs TRBV7-8 and TRBJ1-2; no firm D call. CDR1 and CDR2 (germline): SGHVS, FQNEAQ. V lost 1 base, J lost 3 bases, and 6 bases lay in between. The length of the CDR3 is 13 residues. The CDR3, as DNA: TGTGCCAGCAGCTTAGACACAGACTATGGCTACACCTTC. It encodes CASSLDTDYGYTF. Based on the CDR3 plus reference TRBV7-8 and TRBJ1-2, the full variable domain is GAGVSQSPRYKVAKRGQDVALRCDPISGHVSLFWYQQALGQGPEFLTYFQNEAQLDKSGLPSDRFFAERPEGSVSTLKIQRTQQEDSAVYLCASSLDTDYGYTFGSGTRLTVV.

The V and J genes are TRBV6-5 and TRBJ2-1, with 11 bases matching TRBD2. CDR1 and CDR2 (germline): MNHEY, SVGAGI. The V and J ends lost 2 bases and 6 bases, in that order; junction bases with no gene match: 6. The CDR3 loop spans 16 amino acids. CDR3 loop: CASSYNLAGGTNEQFF. CDR3 sequence (DNA): TGTGCCAGCAGTTACAACCTAGCGGGGGGCACCAATGAGCAGTTCTTC.

The rearrangement uses TRBV10-3 and TRBJ2-3, with D possibly being TRBD1 (5 bases). V was clipped by 4 bases and J by 2 bases, with 16 bases between them. Germline V gives CDR1 ENHRY, CDR2 SYGVKD. The CDR3 has 16 amino acids. This chain's CDR3 is CAISGNTGFHTDTQYF. DNA of the CDR3: TGTGCCATCAGTGGCAACACAGGTTTTCACACAGATACGCAGTATTTT.

This chain uses TRBV5-6 with TRBJ1-2; the D is unclear. The CDR3 consists of 13 residues. Trimming pared 1 base from V and 8 bases from J, leaving 12 bases between. Germline V CDR1 and CDR2: SGHDT, YYEEEE. The DNA of the CDR3 is TGTGCCAGCAGCTTGAGGGCGGCATTCGGCTACACCTTC. This translates into CASSLRAAFGYTF.

The genes are TRBV2 and TRBJ2-1; maybe TRBD2 (6 bases). This CDR3 has 16 amino acids. The V and J ends lost 2 bases and 0 bases respectively, with 11 bases between them. Germline assignment: CDR1 SNHLY and CDR2 FYNNEI. Written as DNA, the CDR3 is TGTGCCAGCAGTGAAACTGGGGGGAACTCCTACAATGAGCAGTTCTTC. Encoded protein: CASSETGGNSYNEQFF.

The chain joins TRBV7-9 to TRBJ1-1; D may be TRBD1 (6 bases). The germline gives CDR1 SEHNR, CDR2 FQNEAQ (reference sequence). The CDR3 sequence is 13 residues long. V dropped 7 bases and J dropped 4 bases, with 13 bases sitting between them. The CDR3 is CASTKGGGTEAFF. The CDR3 DNA follows: TGTGCCAGCACCAAAGGGGGTGGCACTGAAGCTTTCTTT.

The V gene is TRBV4-2, the J gene TRBJ1-6; unclear D gene. From germline, CDR1 is LGHNA and CDR2 YNFKEQ. This CDR3 region has 16 residues. The ends were cut back, 1 base at V and 0 bases at J, with 7 bases in the middle. The CDR3 is CASSQVISSYNSPLHF. CDR3 nucleotide sequence: TGTGCCAGCAGCCAAGTCATTAGCTCCTATAATTCACCCCTCCACTTT.

The CDR3 region has the DNA TGCGCCAGCAACCCCTCGACGGTGTTCGCCTACGAGCAGTACTTC. Residues: CASNPSTVFAYEQYF. This rearrangement joins TRBV23-1 to TRBJ2-7; D unresolved. TRBV23-1 is flagged as an ORF with uncertain function. The CDR3 extends over 15 amino acids. V lost 7 bases, J lost 2 bases, and 18 bases lay in between.

The chain uses TRBV19 and TRBJ2-3; D is unclear. The CDR3 has 16 amino acids. Germline V lookup: CDR1 LNHDA, CDR2 SQIVND (reference sequence). Trimming shortened V by 1 base and J by 0 bases, and 11 bases separated the two germline ends. The CDR3 bases are TGTGCCAGTAGTATAGTAGGAGTTACTAGCACAGATACGCAGTATTTT. This encodes CASSIVGVTSTDTQYF. The full variable domain, rest sourced from reference TRBV19 and TRBJ2-3, is DGGITQSPKYLFRKEGQNVTLSCEQNLNHDAMYWYRQDPGQGLRLIYYSQIVNDFQKGDIAEGYSVSREKKESFPLTVTSAQKNPTAFYLCASSIVGVTSTDTQYFGPGTRLTVL.

This chain connects TRBV7-6 to TRBJ2-7; D not certain. Per the germline V gene, CDR1 is SGHVS and CDR2 is FNYEAQ. The CDR3 loop spans 11 amino acids. Trimming shortened V by 6 bases and J by 2 bases, and 5 bases separated the two germline ends. The CDR3 protein is CASSDTYEQYF. For the CDR3, the DNA is TGTGCCAGCAGTGATACCTACGAGCAGTACTTC.

The chain has TRBV7-9 and TRBJ2-7, with unresolved D. Between the trimmed V and J ends, which lost 1 base and 7 bases, there was a span of 14 bases. Per the germline V gene, CDR1 is SEHNR and CDR2 is FQNEAQ (reference sequence). The CDR3 runs to 14 residues. CDR3 sequence (DNA): TGTGCCAGCAGCTTAGGCCCCCCAGTTAATGAGCAGTACTTC. Amino acid sequence: CASSLGPPVNEQYF.

This sequence joins TRBV7-9 and TRBJ2-5; 9 nucleotides match TRBD1. Per germline, CDR1 SEHNR and CDR2 FQNEAQ (reference sequence). Trimming at V came to 4 bases and at J to 3 bases, leaving 18 bases not matched to a gene. This CDR3 contains 19 residues. CDR3 sequence reads: CASSYTPLRTGDGKETQYF. The CDR3 nucleotides read TGTGCCAGCAGCTACACCCCCCTCCGGACAGGGGACGGAAAAGAGACCCAGTACTTC.

V is TRBV6-1 and J is TRBJ1-2, with TRBD1 as a possible D gene (5 bases). From germline, CDR1 is MNHNS and CDR2 SASEGT. The CDR3 contains 15 residues. Deletions cut 0 bases from V and 2 bases from J, with 10 bases between. CDR3 coding DNA: TGTGCCAGCAGTGAAGCGCTGGAGGGGAACTATGGCTACACCTTC. Amino acid sequence: CASSEALEGNYGYTF.